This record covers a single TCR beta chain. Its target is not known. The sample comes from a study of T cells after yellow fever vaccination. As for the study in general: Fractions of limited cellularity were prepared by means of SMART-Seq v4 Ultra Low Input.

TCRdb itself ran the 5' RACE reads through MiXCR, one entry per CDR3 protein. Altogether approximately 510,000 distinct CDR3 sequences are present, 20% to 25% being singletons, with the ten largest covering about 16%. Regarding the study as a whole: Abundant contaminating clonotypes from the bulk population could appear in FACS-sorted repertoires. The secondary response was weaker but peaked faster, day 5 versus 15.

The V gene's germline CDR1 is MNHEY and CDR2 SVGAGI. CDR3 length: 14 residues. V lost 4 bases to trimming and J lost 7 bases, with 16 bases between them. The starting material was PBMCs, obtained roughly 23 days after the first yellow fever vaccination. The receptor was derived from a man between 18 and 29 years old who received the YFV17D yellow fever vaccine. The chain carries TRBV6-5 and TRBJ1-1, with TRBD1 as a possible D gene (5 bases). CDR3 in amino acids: CASSLSLGVIEAFF. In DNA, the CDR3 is TGTGCCAGCAGTTTATCTTTAGGGGTAATTGAAGCTTTCTTT.